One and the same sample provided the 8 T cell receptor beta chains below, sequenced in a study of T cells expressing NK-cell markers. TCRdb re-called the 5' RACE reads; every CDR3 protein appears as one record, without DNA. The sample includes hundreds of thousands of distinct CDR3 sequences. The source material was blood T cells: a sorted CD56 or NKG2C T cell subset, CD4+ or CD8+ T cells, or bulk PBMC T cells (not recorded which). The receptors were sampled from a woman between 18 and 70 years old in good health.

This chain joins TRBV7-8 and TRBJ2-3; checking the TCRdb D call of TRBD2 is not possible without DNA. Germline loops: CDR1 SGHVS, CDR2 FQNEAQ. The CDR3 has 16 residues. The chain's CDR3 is CASSFRAGGTTDTQYF.

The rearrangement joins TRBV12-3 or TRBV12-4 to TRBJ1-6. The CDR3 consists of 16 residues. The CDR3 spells CASSLSASSYNSPLHF.

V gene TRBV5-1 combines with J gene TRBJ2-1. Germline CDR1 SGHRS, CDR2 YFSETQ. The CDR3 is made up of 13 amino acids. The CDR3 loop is CASSLGRTNEQFF.

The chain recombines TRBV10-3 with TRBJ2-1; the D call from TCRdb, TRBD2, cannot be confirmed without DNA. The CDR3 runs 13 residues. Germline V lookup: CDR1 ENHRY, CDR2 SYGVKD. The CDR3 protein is CAISEPPKRDEIF.

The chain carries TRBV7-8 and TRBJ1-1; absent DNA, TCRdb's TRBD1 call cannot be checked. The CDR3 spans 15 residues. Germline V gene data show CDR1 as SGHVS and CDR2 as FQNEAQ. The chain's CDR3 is CASSMHPRGGTEAFF.

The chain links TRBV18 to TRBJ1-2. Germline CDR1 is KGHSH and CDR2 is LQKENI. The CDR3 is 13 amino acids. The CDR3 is CASSTGENYGYTF.

CDR3 loop: CASSPPSRGTYNEQFF. The J gene is TRBJ2-1, the V gene TRBV18. The germline V gene encodes CDR1 KGHSH and CDR2 LQKENI. The CDR3 spans 16 residues.

CDR3 loop: CASSLARADNEQFF. The chain joins TRBV7-9 to TRBJ2-1. This CDR3 has 14 residues. Germline CDR1 reads SEHNR; CDR2 reads FQNEAQ (reference sequence).